This is a list of T cell receptor beta chains from one sample in a study of cytomegalovirus exposure and HLA in healthy donors. Profiled with immunoSEQ multiplex PCR; TCRdb holds only in-frame clones, not every one. The data contain roughly 140,000 clones, about four fifths of them singletons. The material sequenced was PBMCs. The receptors were gathered from a man aged 40-50 years in good health and CMV-seropositive. The CDR3 runs from the conserved cysteine through the conserved F or W. The order of the fields is D gene, J gene, V gene, CDR3 length, clone size, CDR3 protein, CDR3 DNA. D genes are given only for firm matches. Expanded clones are given a class, and other clones once, few, many or no size at all.

NA | TRBJ2-1 | TRBV6-1 | 13 | once | CASSSTGYNEQFF | TGTGCCAGCAGCTCAACAGGGTACAATGAGCAGTTCTTC
TRBD1 | TRBJ2-7 | TRBV18 | 14 | NA | CASSPSTGSLEQYF | TGTGCCAGCTCACCTTCGACAGGGTCTCTTGAGCAGTACTTC
TRBD2 | TRBJ2-7 | TRBV6-5 | 15 | NA | CASSYRTSGGYEQYF | TGTGCCAGCAGTTACCGCACTAGCGGCGGCTACGAGCAGTACTTC
NA | TRBJ1-3 | TRBV7-2 | 16 | NA | CASSLVPTGSGNTIYF | TGTGCCAGCAGCTTAGTCCCGACAGGCTCTGGAAACACCATATATTTT
NA | TRBJ1-1 | TRBV27 | 14 | NA | CASSLSRANTEAFF | TGTGCCAGCAGTTTATCGAGGGCAAACACTGAAGCTTTCTTT
NA | TRBJ1-1 | TRBV4-1 | 14 | NA | CASSPTSLATEAFF | TGCGCCAGCAGCCCAACCTCCCTTGCGACTGAAGCTTTCTTT
TRBD1 | TRBJ2-4 | TRBV15 | 15 | NA | CATSRVGQGSDIQYF | TGTGCCACCAGCAGAGTGGGACAGGGATCGGACATTCAGTACTTC
TRBD2 | TRBJ2-1 | TRBV9 | 17 | NA | CASSVATASGRGEEQFF | TGTGCCAGCAGCGTAGCTACGGCTAGCGGGAGGGGTGAGGAGCAGTTCTTC
NA | TRBJ2-5 | TRBV10-3 | 13 | few | CAISEGLGETQYF | TGTGCCATCAGTGAGGGTCTAGGAGAGACCCAGTACTTC
TRBD2 | TRBJ2-1 | TRBV9 | 16 | NA | CASSVLSGGPYNEQFF | TGTGCCAGCAGCGTCCTTAGCGGGGGGCCCTACAATGAGCAGTTCTTC
TRBD1 | TRBJ1-2 | TRBV5-6 | 12 | few | CASRRQGEGYTF | TGTGCCAGCAGACGACAGGGAGAAGGCTACACCTTC
TRBD2 | TRBJ2-1 | TRBV14 | 16 | few | CASTPVGGRAGNEQFF | TGTGCCAGCACTCCGGTGGGCGGGAGGGCCGGTAATGAGCAGTTCTTC
NA | TRBJ2-5 | TRBV6-5 | 14 | NA | CASSYNSIDETQYF | TGTGCCAGCAGTTACAACTCTATAGATGAGACCCAGTACTTC
NA | TRBJ1-3 | TRBV5-1 | 14 | NA | CASSGAASGNTIYF | TGCGCCAGCAGCGGGGCAGCCTCTGGAAACACCATATATTTT
NA | TRBJ2-3 | TRBV10-1 | 14 | few | CASSESGQPDTQYF | TGCGCCAGCAGTGAGTCTGGACAACCAGATACGCAGTATTTT
NA | TRBJ2-1 | TRBV7-2 | 17 | NA | CASRESVGGASYNEQFF | TGTGCCAGCAGGGAATCGGTAGGAGGGGCCTCCTACAATGAGCAGTTCTTC
TRBD1 | TRBJ1-5 | TRBV6-1 | 15 | NA | CASSAGQGGNQPQHF | TGTGCCAGCAGTGCAGGACAGGGAGGCAATCAGCCCCAGCATTTT
NA | TRBJ1-2 | TRBV5-5 | 15 | NA | CASSLEGQRGFGYTF | TGTGCCAGCAGCTTGGAAGGACAGAGGGGCTTTGGCTACACCTTC
NA | TRBJ2-3 | TRBV10-3 | 16 | NA | CAISDTGGTSTDTQYF | TGTGCCATCAGTGATACCGGCGGAACTAGCACAGATACGCAGTATTTT
NA | TRBJ1-2 | TRBV5-1 | 13 | few | CASSSEGVSGYTF | TGCGCCAGCAGCTCGGAAGGGGTATCTGGCTACACCTTC
NA | TRBJ2-1 | TRBV30 | 13 | few | CALRGVSYNEQFF | TGTGCCCTGCGCGGGGTCTCCTACAATGAGCAGTTCTTC
TRBD1 | TRBJ2-5 | TRBV25-1 | 14 | NA | CASSEGQKKETQYF | TGTGCCAGCAGTGAGGGACAGAAAAAAGAGACCCAGTACTTC
NA | TRBJ2-4 | TRBV14 | 15 | NA | CASSQVADKLNIQYF | TGTGCCAGCAGCCAAGTCGCGGACAAGTTGAACATTCAGTACTTC
TRBD1 | TRBJ2-5 | TRBV5-6 | 13 | NA | CASSRTGIETQYF | TGTGCCAGCAGCCGGACAGGGATCGAGACCCAGTACTTC
TRBD1 | TRBJ2-3 | TRBV5-4 | 16 | NA | CASSEEGTGTTDTQYF | TGTGCCAGCAGCGAGGAAGGGACAGGGACCACAGATACGCAGTATTTT
NA | TRBJ1-1 | TRBV6-5 | 15 | NA | CASSYQGIPNTEAFF | TGTGCCAGCAGTTACCAGGGAATCCCGAACACTGAAGCTTTCTTT
TRBD1 | TRBJ2-5 | TRBV9 | 16 | NA | CASSGWTGENQETQYF | TGTGCCAGCAGCGGCTGGACAGGGGAGAACCAAGAGACCCAGTACTTC
NA | TRBJ2-7 | TRBV5-1 | 14 | NA | CASSPTASSYEQYF | TGCGCCAGCAGCCCGACAGCTAGCTCCTACGAGCAGTACTTC
TRBD1 | TRBJ2-7 | TRBV7-9 | 14 | once | CASSLPGQGYEQYF | TGTGCCAGCAGCTTACCAGGACAGGGCTACGAGCAGTACTTC
NA | TRBJ2-6 | TRBV14 | 17 | once | CASSQDSLVSRANVLTF | TGTGCCAGCAGCCAAGATAGTCTGGTGTCAAGGGCCAACGTCCTGACTTTC
NA | TRBJ1-5 | TRBV10-2 | 12 | NA | CASSESIQPQHF | TGCGCCAGCAGTGAGTCTATCCAGCCCCAGCATTTT
TRBD1 | TRBJ2-1 | TRBV6-4 | 15 | NA | CASSDWDRQGKKQFF | TGTGCCAGCAGTGACTGGGACAGGCAAGGGAAGAAGCAGTTCTTC
TRBD1 | TRBJ2-7 | TRBV6-1 | 12 | once | CASSEGTGPQYF | TGTGCCAGCAGTGAAGGGACAGGCCCACAGTACTTC
TRBD1 | TRBJ1-2 | TRBV4-3 | 17 | NA | CASSQEGLEGAYYGYTF | TGCGCCAGCAGCCAAGAGGGACTCGAGGGGGCATACTATGGCTACACCTTC
NA | TRBJ2-2 | TRBV4-1 | 18 | NA | CASSPTISRVVNTGELFF | TGCGCCAGCAGCCCTACCATCTCGCGAGTAGTGAACACCGGGGAGCTGTTTTTT
TRBD1 | TRBJ2-5 | TRBV19 | 16 | NA | CASSIGFGQGQETQYF | TGTGCCAGTAGCATAGGCTTCGGACAGGGCCAAGAGACCCAGTACTTC
TRBD1 | TRBJ1-5 | TRBV18 | 16 | NA | CASSPSGGGVNQPQHF | TGTGCCAGCTCACCTTCGGGAGGGGGCGTCAATCAGCCCCAGCATTTT
NA | TRBJ2-3 | TRBV6-5 | 14 | NA | CASRRNREGDTQYF | TGTGCCAGCAGGCGAAACAGGGAGGGAGATACGCAGTATTTT
TRBD1 | TRBJ1-2 | TRBV5-4 | 15 | NA | CASSPRQGTNYGYTF | TGTGCCAGCAGCCCTCGACAGGGTACTAACTATGGCTACACCTTC
TRBD2 | TRBJ2-7 | TRBV13 | 18 | NA | CASSFGLAGTRRVYEQYF | TGTGCCAGCAGCTTCGGACTAGCGGGCACCAGACGGGTCTACGAGCAGTACTTC